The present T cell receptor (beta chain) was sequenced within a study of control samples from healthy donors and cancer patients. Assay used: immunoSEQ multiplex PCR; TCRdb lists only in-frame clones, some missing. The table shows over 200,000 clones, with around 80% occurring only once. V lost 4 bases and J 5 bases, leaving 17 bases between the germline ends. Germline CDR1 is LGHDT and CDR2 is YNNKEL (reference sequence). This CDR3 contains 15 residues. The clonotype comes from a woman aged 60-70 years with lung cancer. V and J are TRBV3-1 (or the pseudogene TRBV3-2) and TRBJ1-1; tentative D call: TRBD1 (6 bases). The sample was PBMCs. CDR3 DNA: TGTGCCAGCAGCCCCAAGTGGGGGCGCGGTACTGAAGCTTTCTTT. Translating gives CASSPKWGRGTEAFF.